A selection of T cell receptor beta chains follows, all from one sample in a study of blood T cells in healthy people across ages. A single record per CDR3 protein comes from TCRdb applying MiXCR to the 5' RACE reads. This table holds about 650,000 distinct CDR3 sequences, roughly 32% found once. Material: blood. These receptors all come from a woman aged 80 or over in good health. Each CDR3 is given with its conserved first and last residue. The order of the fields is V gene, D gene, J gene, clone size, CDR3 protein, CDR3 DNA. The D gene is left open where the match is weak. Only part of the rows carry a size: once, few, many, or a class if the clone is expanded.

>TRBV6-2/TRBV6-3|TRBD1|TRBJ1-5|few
CASSYFTGQGNQPQHF
TGTGCCAGCAGTTACTTCACTGGACAGGGCAATCAGCCCCAGCATTTT
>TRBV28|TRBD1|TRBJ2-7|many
CASFDRVYEQYF
TGTGCCAGCTTCGACAGGGTGTACGAGCAGTACTTC
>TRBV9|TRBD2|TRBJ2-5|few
CASSPQAAGEQETQYF
TGTGCCAGCAGCCCCCAGGCAGCGGGGGAGCAAGAGACCCAGTACTTC
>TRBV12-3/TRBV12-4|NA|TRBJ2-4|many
CASSSSTGVNIQYF
NA
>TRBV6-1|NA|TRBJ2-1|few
CASSESQSLAYNEQFF
TGTGCCAGCAGTGAGAGTCAGTCTCTGGCCTACAATGAGCAGTTCTTC
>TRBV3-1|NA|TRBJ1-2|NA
CASSQAWGGASNYGYTF
TGTGCCAGCAGCCAAGCGTGGGGGGGGGCGTCTAACTATGGCTACACCTTC
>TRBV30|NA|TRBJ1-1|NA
CAWSVKVNTEAFF
TGTGCCTGGAGTGTAAAAGTAAACACTGAAGCTTTCTTT
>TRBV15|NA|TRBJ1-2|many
CATSAKRTETYGYTF
TGTGCCACCAGCGCGAAGAGGACAGAGACTTATGGCTACACCTTC
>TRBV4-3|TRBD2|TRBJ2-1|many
CASSQDLIAGGDEQFF
TGCGCCAGCAGCCAAGATTTAATAGCGGGGGGAGATGAGCAGTTCTTC
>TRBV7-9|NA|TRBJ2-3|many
CASSLEDSTDTQYF
TGTGCCAGCAGCTTAGAGGACAGCACAGATACGCAGTATTTT
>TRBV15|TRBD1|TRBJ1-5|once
CATSRKQGTQKPQHF
TGTGCCACCAGCAGGAAACAGGGGACCCAGAAGCCCCAGCATTTT
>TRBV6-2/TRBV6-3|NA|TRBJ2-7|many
CASRPDSTYEQYF
TGTGCCAGCAGGCCGGACAGCACCTACGAGCAGTACTTC
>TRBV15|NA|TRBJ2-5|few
CATSREPHGTETQYF
TGTGCCACCAGCAGAGAGCCCCATGGGACGGAGACCCAGTACTTC
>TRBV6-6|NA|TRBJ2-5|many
CASRTRAETQYF
TGTGCCAGCAGAACCAGGGCAGAGACCCAGTACTTC
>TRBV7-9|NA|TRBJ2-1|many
CASSLGGEQFF
TGTGCCAGCAGCTTAGGCGGTGAGCAGTTCTTC
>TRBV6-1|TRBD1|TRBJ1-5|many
CASSKGQGAGNQPQHF
TGTGCCAGCAGTAAGGGACAGGGGGCTGGCAATCAGCCCCAGCATTTT
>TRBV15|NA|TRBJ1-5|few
CATSRDDEGRGNQPQHF
TGTGCCACCAGCAGAGATGACGAGGGCAGGGGAAATCAGCCCCAGCATTTT
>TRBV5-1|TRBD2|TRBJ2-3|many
CASSSGLAGSTDTQYF
TGCGCCAGCAGCTCCGGACTAGCGGGGAGCACAGATACGCAGTATTTT
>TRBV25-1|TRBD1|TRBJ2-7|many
CASSDGTVSSYEQYF
TGTGCCAGCAGTGACGGGACAGTGAGTTCCTACGAGCAGTACTTC
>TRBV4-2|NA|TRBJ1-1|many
CASSREAGAHTEAFF
TGTGCCAGCAGCCGGGAAGCGGGGGCGCACACTGAAGCTTTCTTT
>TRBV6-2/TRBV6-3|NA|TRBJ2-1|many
CASSSGQFLYNEQFF
TGTGCCAGCAGTTCCGGACAGTTTCTATACAATGAGCAGTTCTTC
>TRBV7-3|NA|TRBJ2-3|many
CASSPNGMSTDTQYF
TGTGCCAGCAGCCCTAATGGGATGAGCACAGATACGCAGTATTTT
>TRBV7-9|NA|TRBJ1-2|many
CASSLPGGASYGYTF
TGTGCCAGCAGCCTCCCGGGGGGCGCAAGCTATGGCTACACCTTC
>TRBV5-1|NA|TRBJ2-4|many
CASSLGSHQYF
TGCGCCAGCAGCTTGGGAAGTCACCAGTACTTC
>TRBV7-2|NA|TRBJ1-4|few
CASSPAPSQTEKRFF
TGTGCCAGCAGCCCCGCCCCGTCCCAAACGGAAAAACGGTTTTTT
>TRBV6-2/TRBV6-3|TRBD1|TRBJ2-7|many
CASRDRAYEQYF
TGTGCCAGCAGGGACAGGGCCTACGAGCAGTACTTC
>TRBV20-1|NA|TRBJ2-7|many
CSAREAGRRTYEQYF
TGCAGTGCTAGAGAGGCCGGGCGTAGGACCTACGAGCAGTACTTC
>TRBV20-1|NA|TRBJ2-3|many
CSGQGGPRDTQYF
TGCAGTGGGCAGGGAGGACCCCGAGATACGCAGTATTTT
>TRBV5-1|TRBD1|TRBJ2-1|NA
CASSWADRGYEQFF
TGCGCCAGCAGCTGGGCCGACAGGGGATATGAGCAGTTCTTC
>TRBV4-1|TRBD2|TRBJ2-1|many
CASSLILAGVSNEQFF
TGCGCCAGCAGCCTTATACTAGCGGGGGTTAGTAATGAGCAGTTCTTC
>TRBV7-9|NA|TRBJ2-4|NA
CASSQDRGIQYF
TGTGCCAGCAGTCAGGACCGGGGCATTCAGTACTTC